This is a list of T cell receptor beta chains from one sample in a study of Ad26.COV2.S vaccination and SARS-CoV-2 variants. Only in-frame clones appear in the TCRdb table, and some are missing; sequencing was by immunoSEQ multiplex PCR. Among 300,000 to 500,000 clones listed, less than 90% were seen once. Sequences were derived from peripheral blood, sampled in a trial of Ad26.COV2.S vaccine versus placebo. The receptors shown here come from a person between 18 and 60 years old who received the Ad26.COV2.S COVID-19 vaccine or a placebo. CDR3s include the opening cysteine and the closing phenylalanine or tryptophan. The order of the fields is J gene, V gene, clone size, D gene, CDR3 protein, CDR3 DNA. D genes are given only for firm matches. Only part of the rows carry a size: once, few, many, or a class if the clone is expanded.

TRBJ1-3 | TRBV5-8 | few | . | CASSFTYSGNTIYF | TGTGCCAGCAGCTTCACTTACTCTGGAAACACCATATATTTT
TRBJ2-2 | TRBV7-6 | . | . | CASMQGLAGELFF | TGTGCCAGCATGCAGGGGCTGGCCGGGGAGCTGTTTTTT
TRBJ1-2 | TRBV7-2 | . | TRBD1 | CASSSRGTGLYGYTF | TGTGCCAGCAGCTCCAGGGGGACAGGGTTATATGGCTACACCTTC
TRBJ2-7 | TRBV12-3/TRBV12-4 | . | TRBD2 | CASSLAGGEQYF | TGTGCCAGCAGTTTAGCCGGGGGGGAGCAGTACTTC
TRBJ2-1 | TRBV5-1 | . | . | CASSLGDSFWNEQFF | TGCGCCAGCAGCTTGGGGGACTCCTTTTGGAATGAGCAGTTCTTC
TRBJ2-2 | TRBV4-1 | . | . | CASSHGQLTGELFF | TGCGCCAGCAGCCACGGACAGTTGACCGGGGAGCTGTTTTTT
TRBJ1-4 | TRBV30 | . | . | CAWRTTGRGPNEKLFF | TGTGCCTGGAGGACTACCGGGAGGGGACCTAATGAAAAACTGTTTTTT
TRBJ1-1 | TRBV19 | . | . | CASTPGHVRWNTEAFF | TGTGCCAGTACCCCGGGGCATGTCCGATGGAACACTGAAGCTTTCTTT
TRBJ1-5 | TRBV30 | few | . | CAWGVGGNQPQHF | TGTGCCTGGGGGGTAGGGGGAAATCAGCCCCAGCATTTT
TRBJ2-1 | TRBV9 | few | . | CASSLDWGGNNNEQFF | TGTGCCAGCAGCCTAGACTGGGGCGGTAACAATAATGAGCAGTTCTTC
TRBJ1-5 | TRBV6-2/TRBV6-3 | . | . | CASSYRGGSQPQHF | TGTGCCAGCAGTTACCGGGGGGGAAGTCAGCCCCAGCATTTT
TRBJ2-7 | TRBV7-9 | . | . | CASSLAVGDIDYEQYF | TGTGCCAGCAGCTTAGCAGTAGGCGACATTGATTACGAGCAGTACTTC
TRBJ1-3 | TRBV14 | . | . | CASSQAWGSSGNTIYF | TGTGCCAGCAGCCAAGCGTGGGGAAGCTCTGGAAACACCATATATTTT
TRBJ2-1 | TRBV23-1 | . | . | CASSLTGHRVREQFF | TGCGCCAGCAGTCTTACTGGACATAGGGTCCGTGAGCAGTTCTTC
TRBJ2-1 | TRBV4-1 | . | TRBD2 | CASSQDRLAGGYNEQFF | TGCGCCAGCAGCCAAGATCGACTAGCGGGGGGGTACAATGAGCAGTTCTTC
TRBJ1-2 | TRBV6-2/TRBV6-3 | . | . | CASSDLPSNYGYTF | TGTGCCAGCAGCGATCTCCCCTCTAACTATGGCTACACCTTC
TRBJ1-6 | TRBV7-9 | . | . | CASSQSLRDSPLHF | TGTGCCAGCAGCCAGTCCCTCAGGGATTCACCCCTCCACTTT
TRBJ1-2 | TRBV5-1 | . | . | CASSHTPGTYTF | TGCGCCAGCAGTCACACGCCGGGGACCTACACCTTC
TRBJ2-2 | TRBV5-4 | . | TRBD2 | CASSLGGGTNTGELFF | TGTGCCAGCAGCTTAGGCGGGGGTACGAACACCGGGGAGCTGTTTTTT
TRBJ2-7 | TRBV18 | . | TRBD2 | CASSGLAGVVYEQYF | TGTGCCAGCTCAGGACTAGCGGGGGTAGTCTACGAGCAGTACTTC
TRBJ1-4 | TRBV4-3 | . | . | CASSQDLWQVIEKLFF | TGCGCCAGCAGCCAAGATCTTTGGCAGGTGATTGAAAAACTGTTTTTT
TRBJ1-2 | TRBV2 | few | . | CASREQGGRGKGYTF | TGTGCCAGCAGAGAGCAAGGCGGGAGAGGAAAAGGCTACACCTTC
TRBJ2-3 | TRBV5-4 | . | . | CASTEGGLPDTQYF | TGTGCCAGCACCGAGGGGGGACTCCCAGATACGCAGTATTTT
TRBJ2-5 | TRBV13 | . | TRBD1 | CASTHRGSMETQYF | TGTGCCAGCACACACAGGGGCTCCATGGAGACCCAGTACTTC
TRBJ2-7 | TRBV3-1/TRBV3-2 | . | . | CASSQDPSHEQYF | TGTGCCAGCAGCCAAGACCCCTCCCACGAGCAGTACTTC
TRBJ1-1 | TRBV6-5 | . | . | CASAEEGRTTEAFF | TGTGCCAGCGCCGAGGAGGGAAGAACCACTGAAGCTTTCTTT
TRBJ1-1 | TRBV29-1 | . | TRBD1 | CSVAQGAFNTEAFF | TGCAGCGTTGCCCAGGGGGCCTTTAACACTGAAGCTTTCTTT
TRBJ1-3 | TRBV7-2 | . | . | CASSRREKADTIYF | TGTGCCAGCAGCCGCCGGGAAAAGGCGGACACCATATATTTT
TRBJ2-2 | TRBV30 | . | . | CAWSPRGGGELFF | TGTGCCTGGAGTCCCAGGGGAGGTGGGGAGCTGTTTTTT
TRBJ1-2 | TRBV6-5 | . | . | CASSLSIRGGYTF | TGTGCCAGCAGCCTATCGATCCGGGGTGGCTACACCTTC
TRBJ1-4 | TRBV13 | . | . | CASSLSGGQGEKLFF | TGTGCCAGCAGCTTATCCGGGGGGCAGGGTGAAAAACTGTTTTTT
TRBJ1-2 | TRBV24-1 | . | . | CATSDYLGYGYTF | TGTGCCACCAGTGATTACCTAGGATATGGCTACACCTTC
TRBJ1-5 | TRBV5-8 | . | . | CASSLGRNNQPQHF | TGTGCCAGCAGCTTGGGCAGAAACAATCAGCCCCAGCATTTT
TRBJ2-3 | TRBV5-8 | . | . | CASSFGGSSTDTQYF | TGTGCCAGCAGCTTCGGCGGCTCTAGCACAGATACGCAGTATTTT
TRBJ2-7 | TRBV4-3 | . | TRBD2 | CASSRELGTSGAYEQYF | TGCGCCAGCAGCCGAGAATTGGGGACTAGCGGCGCCTACGAGCAGTACTTC
TRBJ1-1 | TRBV6-5 | . | TRBD1 | CASKTGGGTEAFF | TGCGCCAGCAAGACAGGGGGGGGGACTGAAGCTTTCTTT
TRBJ1-5 | TRBV24-1 | . | TRBD1 | CATGGTGENQPQHF | TGTGCCACAGGCGGGACAGGGGAAAATCAGCCCCAGCATTTT
TRBJ2-7 | TRBV6-5 | . | . | CASSRDGSYEQYF | TGTGCCAGCAGCCGGGACGGCTCCTACGAGCAGTACTTC
TRBJ1-6 | TRBV11-2 | . | . | CASSLGVWDSPLHF | TGTGCCAGCAGCTTAGGGGTTTGGGATTCACCCCTCCACTTT
TRBJ2-7 | TRBV15 | . | TRBD1 | CATSRDFGTGQYF | TGTGCCACCAGCAGAGATTTTGGGACAGGGCAGTACTTC
TRBJ2-7 | TRBV29-1 | . | TRBD1 | CSVGKSGTGGEQYF | TGCAGCGTCGGCAAATCCGGGACAGGAGGCGAGCAGTACTTC
TRBJ1-1 | TRBV3-1/TRBV3-2 | . | . | CASSQGGVNTEAFF | TGTGCCAGCAGCCAGGGTGGGGTGAACACTGAAGCTTTCTTT
TRBJ1-1 | TRBV7-9 | . | . | CASSLGVREAFF | TGTGCCAGCAGCTTAGGCGTCCGTGAAGCTTTCTTT
TRBJ2-7 | TRBV24-1 | . | TRBD2 | CVTSGAGEWEQYF | TGTGTCACCAGTGGTGCGGGGGAATGGGAGCAGTACTTC
TRBJ1-2 | TRBV2 | . | . | CASIRTEVNYGYTF | TGTGCCAGCATTAGGACAGAGGTGAACTATGGCTACACCTTC
TRBJ1-5 | TRBV7-9 | . | . | CASSLDSQSNQPQHF | TGTGCCAGCAGCTTAGATTCTCAGAGCAATCAGCCCCAGCATTTT
TRBJ1-5 | TRBV7-9 | . | TRBD1 | CASSLEGAGIGEPQHF | TGTGCCAGCAGCTTAGAGGGGGCAGGGATCGGGGAGCCCCAGCATTTT
TRBJ1-2 | TRBV5-1 | . | TRBD1 | CASSLSETGSGYTF | TGCGCCAGCAGCTTGTCTGAGACAGGGTCTGGCTACACCTTC
TRBJ1-1 | TRBV5-1 | . | . | CASSFWDMNTEAFF | TGCGCCAGCAGCTTTTGGGACATGAACACTGAAGCTTTCTTT
TRBJ2-7 | TRBV6-5 | . | . | CASTGDDAYEQYF | TGTGCCAGCACCGGGGACGACGCCTACGAGCAGTACTTC
TRBJ1-6 | TRBV19 | . | . | CASSIVRGSNSPLHF | TGTGCCAGTAGTATCGTACGGGGCTCGAATTCACCCCTCCACTTT
TRBJ1-1 | TRBV18 | . | . | CASSHPKRQPEAFF | TGTGCCAGCTCACACCCCAAACGACAGCCTGAAGCTTTCTTT